This record concerns one TCR beta chain sequence. From germline, CDR1 is KGHSH and CDR2 LQKENI. CDR3 length: 14 amino acids. V shed 1 base and J shed 6 bases, with 12 bases lying between them. These data belong to a study of blood T cell repertoires in COVID-19. Some clones are missing from TCRdb's copy, which holds only in-frame ones; the method was immunoSEQ multiplex PCR. This repertoire shows about 86,000 clones, 65% to 80% found once; its top ten account for 11%. The origin of this receptor is a man between 65 and 79 years old with acute or convalescent COVID-19. Sequences were obtained from peripheral blood. This chain joins TRBV18 and TRBJ1-2; D might be TRBD1 (6 bases). The CDR3 region has the DNA TGTGCCAGCTCACCACTAGCAGGGGCGAATGGCTACACCTTC. Its translation: CASSPLAGANGYTF.